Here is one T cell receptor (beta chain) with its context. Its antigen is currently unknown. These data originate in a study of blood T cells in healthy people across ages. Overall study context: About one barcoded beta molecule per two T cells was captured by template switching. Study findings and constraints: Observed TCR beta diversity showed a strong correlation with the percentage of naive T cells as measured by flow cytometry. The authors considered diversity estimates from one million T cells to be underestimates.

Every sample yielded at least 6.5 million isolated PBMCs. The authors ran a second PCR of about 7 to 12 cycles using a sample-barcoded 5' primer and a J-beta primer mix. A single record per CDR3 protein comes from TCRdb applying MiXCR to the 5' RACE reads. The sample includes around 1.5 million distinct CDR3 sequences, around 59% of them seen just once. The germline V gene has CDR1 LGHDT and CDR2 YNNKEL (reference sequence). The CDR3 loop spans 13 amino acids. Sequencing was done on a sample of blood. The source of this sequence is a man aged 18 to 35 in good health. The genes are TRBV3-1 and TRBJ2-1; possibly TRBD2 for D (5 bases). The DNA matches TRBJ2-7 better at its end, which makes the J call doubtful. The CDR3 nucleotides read TGTGCCAGCAGCGAGGGTAACCGCTACGAGCAGTACTTC. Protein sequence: CASSEGNRYEQYF.